These 25 T cell receptor beta chains originate from one sample sequenced in a study of T cell changes during pregnancy in multiple sclerosis. The table came from immunoSEQ multiplex PCR; TCRdb's copy has only in-frame clones and leaves some out. The sample contains approximately 40,000 clones, 75% to 95% of which appear only once. Sequences were derived from CD8+ T cells from peripheral blood mononuclear cells, sampled after pregnancy. The receptor source for this set is a female donor with multiple sclerosis, enrolled in a pregnancy study.

The gene calls are TRBV28 and TRBJ2-5, with TRBD1 identical over 12 bases. The CDR3 loop spans 16 amino acids. The junction had 9 bases not matched to a gene; V was cut back by 5 bases and J by 5 bases. Germline lookup yields CDR1 MDHEN and CDR2 SYDVKM. The CDR3 DNA reads TGTGCCAGCAGTAAGCCGGGACAGGGGGCTTTTGAGACCCAGTACTTC. This gives the protein CASSKPGQGAFETQYF.

CDR3 sequence: CASSETRDTATNEKLFF. The CDR3, as DNA: TGTGCCAGCAGTGAAACTAGGGACACGGCGACTAATGAAAAACTGTTTTTT. This chain joins TRBV2 and TRBJ1-4; D is perhaps TRBD1 (6 bases). Trimming cost V 2 bases and J 2 bases, with 15 bases left between them. Germline CDR1 is SNHLY and CDR2 is FYNNEI. The CDR3 contains 17 residues.

This clone was observed once. The chain links TRBV7-9 to TRBJ2-5; D unclear. Looked up from germline, CDR1 is SEHNR and CDR2 is FQNEAQ (reference sequence). V lost 6 bases and J 4 bases, leaving 15 bases between the germline ends. The CDR3 is 14 amino acids. The CDR3 DNA reads as TGTGCCAGCAGGCTAGTCGGATTGGGAGAGACCCAGTACTTC. Protein product: CASRLVGLGETQYF. The full variable domain, with the rest looked up from reference TRBV7-9 and TRBJ2-5, is DTGVSQNPRHKITKRGQNVTFRCDPISEHNRLYWYRQTLGQGPEFLTYFQNEAQLEKSRLLSDRFSAERPKGSFSTLEIQRTEQGDSAMYLCASRLVGLGETQYFGPGTRLLVL.

In this sample, this clone turned up a few times. This sequence joins TRBV6-6 and TRBJ2-7; TRBD1 is a possible D gene (6 bases). The CDR3 runs to 12 residues. Germline V CDR1 and CDR2: MNHNY, SVGAGI (reference sequence). Trimming shortened V by 8 bases and J by 6 bases, and 14 bases separated the two germline ends. The CDR3 region has the DNA TGTGCCAGCTGGGACCTCAGGGGCGAGCAGTACTTC. This sequence encodes CASWDLRGEQYF.

CDR3 amino acids: CASSPAAGVTETQYF. CDR3 nucleotides: TGTGCCAGCAGTCCTGCAGCGGGAGTTACGGAGACCCAGTACTTC. V and J are TRBV6-6 and TRBJ2-5; 8 bases are a match to TRBD2. V dropped 5 bases and J dropped 5; count of bases not matched to a gene: 10. The germline V gene encodes CDR1 MNHNY and CDR2 SVGAGI (reference sequence). This CDR3 comprises 15 residues.

This chain links TRBV6-6 with TRBJ2-3; D unclear. Germline CDR1 MNHNY, CDR2 SVGAGI (reference sequence). Trimming cost V 2 bases and J 4 bases, with 13 bases left between them. The CDR3 has 15 amino acids. In nucleotides, the CDR3 is TGTGCCAGCAGTTACATCTTTGGCGGTTCAGATACGCAGTATTTT. The encoded protein is CASSYIFGGSDTQYF.

This sequence joins TRBV6-5 and TRBJ1-2; 8 bases map to TRBD1. The V segment lost 2 bases and the J segment 7 bases; nucleotides outside the gene matches: 6. The germline V gene has CDR1 MNHEY and CDR2 SVGAGI. The CDR3 consists of 14 residues. CDR3 region: CASSYDRGGSGYTF. The CDR3 coding sequence is TGTGCCAGCAGTTACGACAGGGGTGGGAGTGGCTACACCTTC.

The chain has TRBV29-1 and TRBJ1-2; 9 bases are shared with TRBD1. This CDR3 is 13 amino acids long. Germline lookup yields CDR1 SQVTM and CDR2 ANQGSEA. After removal of 5 bases from V and 2 bases from J, the junction contained 3 bases not matched to a gene. The CDR3 DNA reads as TGCAGCGTTCCGGGACAGGGAAACTATGGCTACACCTTC. This sequence encodes CSVPGQGNYGYTF.

The V call is TRBV11-1, the J call TRBJ2-7, with TRBD1 matching 12 bases. V lost 5 bases, J lost 3 bases, and 5 bases stayed unmatched. The length of the CDR3 is 15 residues. Germline-derived CDR1 and CDR2 are SGHAT and FQDESV (reference sequence). CDR3 in DNA: TGTGCCAGCAGCCCCGGGACAGGGGGCAACTACGAGCAGTACTTC. This sequence encodes CASSPGTGGNYEQYF.

The rearrangement uses TRBV28 and TRBJ1-2; D is ambiguous. CDR1 is MDHEN and CDR2 is SYDVKM in the germline V gene. The CDR3 contains 17 residues. V lost 5 bases and J 3 bases, leaving 22 bases between the germline ends. The chain's CDR3 is CASSPRRTLTPHYGYTF. CDR3 bases: TGTGCCAGCAGTCCTCGCAGGACTTTAACCCCCCACTATGGCTACACCTTC.

This rearrangement joins TRBV7-8 to TRBJ2-3; D is possibly TRBD1 (6 bases). Per the germline V gene, CDR1 is SGHVS and CDR2 is FQNEAQ. Between the trimmed V and J ends, which lost 1 base and 4 bases, there was a span of 12 bases. This CDR3 region has 15 residues. Written as DNA, the CDR3 is TGTGCCAGCAGCTTAGAAGGGGGAGTAGCAGATACGCAGTATTTT. Its protein is CASSLEGGVADTQYF. Full variable domain (outside the CDR3, taken from reference TRBV7-8 and TRBJ2-3): GAGVSQSPRYKVAKRGQDVALRCDPISGHVSLFWYQQALGQGPEFLTYFQNEAQLDKSGLPSDRFFAERPEGSVSTLKIQRTQQEDSAVYLCASSLEGGVADTQYFGPGTRLTVL.

V usage is TRBV15 and J usage is TRBJ1-1; 8 bases line up with TRBD1. Germline V gene sequence: CDR1 LNHNV, CDR2 YYDKDF (reference sequence). This CDR3 region has 14 residues. V was pared by 3 bases and J by 5 bases, with 5 bases of the junction left unmatched. This CDR3 is CATSRDREVTEAFF. CDR3 nucleotide sequence: TGTGCCACCAGCAGGGACAGGGAGGTGACTGAAGCTTTCTTT.

V gene TRBV5-1 combines with J gene TRBJ2-1, with 7 positions matching TRBD2. The length of the CDR3 is 12 residues. Trimming removed 5 bases from V and 6 bases from J; junction bases left unmatched: 2. The V gene's germline CDR1 is SGHRS and CDR2 YFSETQ. CDR3 sequence reads: CASRLAPNEQFF. CDR3 sequence (DNA): TGCGCCAGCAGACTAGCGCCCAATGAGCAGTTCTTC.

The rearrangement uses TRBV14 and TRBJ1-5; D uncertain. The CDR3 consists of 13 residues. Trimming removed 1 base at V and 7 bases at J, with 8 bases between. The germline V gene encodes CDR1 SGHDN and CDR2 FVKESK. The CDR3 is CASSQVRRQPQHF. As DNA, the CDR3 is TGTGCCAGCAGCCAAGTACGGCGGCAGCCCCAGCATTTT.

The chain combines TRBV6-5 with TRBJ1-3, with 10 nucleotides matching TRBD1. V dropped 0 bases and J dropped 4; count of bases not matched to a gene: 3. The V gene's germline CDR1 is MNHEY and CDR2 SVGAGI. The CDR3 extends over 16 amino acids. The CDR3 DNA follows: TGTGCCAGCAGTTACTCGGCGGGACAGGGGGGAAACACCATATATTTT. Translated, it gives CASSYSAGQGGNTIYF.

The gene calls are TRBV10-2 and TRBJ2-3; 10 positions agree with TRBD1. Germline assignment: CDR1 WSHSY and CDR2 SAAADI. V lost 5 bases and J lost 1; bases outside the gene matches: 15. The CDR3 is 19 residues long. CDR3 bases: TGCGCCAGCAGTTCGAGAGGGGTTCCGGGGACAGGGGGCACAGATACGCAGTATTTT. Protein product: CASSSRGVPGTGGTDTQYF.

The genes are TRBV5-1 and TRBJ2-1; 8 bases are a match to TRBD1. There are 15 residues in the CDR3. The junction had 6 bases not matched to a gene; V was cut back by 4 bases and J by 3 bases. The germline CDR1 and CDR2 sequences are SGHRS and YFSETQ. The CDR3: CASSVQGAGYNEQFF. The CDR3 DNA reads as TGCGCCAGCAGCGTGCAGGGGGCCGGCTACAATGAGCAGTTCTTC.

V usage is TRBV14 and J usage is TRBJ2-7; TRBD2 agrees at 11 bases. CDR1 and CDR2 from the germline V gene are SGHDN and FVKESK. The CDR3 loop spans 21 amino acids. After removal of 3 bases from V and 2 bases from J, the junction contained 21 bases not matched to a gene. CDR3: CASSHRGAGLAGTTRTYEQYF. As DNA, the CDR3 is TGTGCCAGCAGCCATAGGGGGGCAGGACTAGCGGGCACTACACGAACCTACGAGCAGTACTTC.

This clone was found once. The chain carries TRBV7-8 and TRBJ2-1; tentatively, D is TRBD2 (7 bases). Trimming shortened V by 7 bases and J by 4 bases, and 17 bases separated the two germline ends. The germline V gene has CDR1 SGHVS and CDR2 FQNEAQ. CDR3 length equals 15 residues. CDR3 protein: CASTPEGGPYNEQFF. The CDR3 bases are TGTGCCAGCACCCCAGAGGGGGGGCCTTACAATGAGCAGTTCTTC.

The J gene is TRBJ2-5, the V gene TRBV25-1, with 8 bases matching TRBD2. V was clipped by 3 bases and J by 0 bases; unmatched bases: 9. Germline loops: CDR1 MGHDK, CDR2 SYGVNS. CDR3 size: 17 residues. CDR3 in DNA: TGTGCCAGCAGTGACCCCTGGGTACTAGCGGACCAAGAGACCCAGTACTTC. Its protein is CASSDPWVLADQETQYF.

The CDR3 region has the DNA TGCGCCAGCAGCCAAGGAGGGCAAGAGACCCAGTACTTC. This translates into CASSQGGQETQYF. This chain connects TRBV4-1 to TRBJ2-5; possible D gene TRBD2, 5 bases. CDR3 length: 13 amino acids. CDR1 and CDR2 (germline): MGHRA, YSYEKL. V gave up 1 base and J gave up 2 bases, with 5 bases separating them.

The chain carries TRBV13 and TRBJ1-6, with 10 bases matching TRBD1. The CDR3 is made up of 16 amino acids. The V and J ends lost 5 bases and 7 bases, in that order; junction bases with no gene match: 8. Germline CDR1 PRHDT, CDR2 FYEKMQ (reference sequence). The DNA for the CDR3 is TGTGCCAGCAGCACCCGGGACAGGGGACCGAATTCACCCCTCCACTTT. Translation: CASSTRDRGPNSPLHF.

The chain is built from TRBV7-8 and TRBJ2-5; the D is unclear. This CDR3 contains 12 residues. In germline, CDR1 is SGHVS, CDR2 FQNEAQ. The V end lost 0 bases, the J end lost 5 bases, and 4 bases lay between the germline ends. In DNA, the CDR3 is TGTGCCAGCAGCTTAGCGCGGGAGACCCAGTACTTC. This sequence encodes CASSLARETQYF.

The V call is TRBV5-1, the J call TRBJ2-1; 7 bases map to TRBD1. The CDR3 contains 14 residues. The V and J ends lost 2 bases and 7 bases, in that order; junction bases with no gene match: 6. Looked up from germline, CDR1 is SGHRS and CDR2 is YFSETQ. The CDR3 region has the DNA TGCGCCAGCAGCTTTACAGGGGCCGGGAATGAGCAGTTCTTC. Its translation is CASSFTGAGNEQFF.

As for this clone: At one end, the junction sequence differs from germline, possibly due to a read error. The chain links TRBV7-2 to TRBJ2-3; tentatively, D is TRBD2 (5 bases). Per the germline V gene, CDR1 is SGHTA and CDR2 is FQGNSA. This CDR3 spans 13 amino acids. The CDR3 DNA follows: TGTGCCAGCAGGTTAGGAGGTACAGATACGCAGTATTTT. It yields the protein CASRLGGTDTQYF.